The 17 T cell receptor beta chains in this list originate from one sample, sequenced in a study of identical twins. TCRdb used MiXCR to reprocess the 5' RACE reads, holding one entry per CDR3 protein. The data hold about 690,000 distinct CDR3 sequences, with around 6% observed a single time. The sequenced sample was naive T cells sorted from blood. These receptors originate from a man between 18 and 35 years old in good health.

This clonotype was picked up a small number of times. CDR3 region: CSAYTDRLNTEAFF. The CDR3 DNA is TGCAGTGCCTATACCGACAGGCTAAACACTGAAGCTTTCTTT. This chain uses TRBV20-1 with TRBJ1-1; D perhaps matches TRBD1 (6 bases). V lost 6 bases, J lost 2 bases, and 16 bases lay in between. The CDR3 runs 14 residues. CDR1 and CDR2 from the germline V gene are DFQATT and SNEGSKA (reference sequence).

J is TRBJ2-1 and V is TRBV10-1; 12 bases line up with TRBD2. Germline lookup yields CDR1 WNHNN and CDR2 SYGVQD (reference sequence). The V and J ends lost 6 bases and 8 bases, in that order; junction bases with no gene match: 8. This CDR3 spans 15 amino acids. The CDR3 loop is CASRTSGSVVDEQFF. In DNA form, the CDR3 reads TGCGCCAGCAGGACTAGCGGGAGTGTTGTTGATGAGCAGTTCTTC.

This chain connects TRBV2 to TRBJ2-7, with 10 bases fitting TRBD2. The CDR3 extends over 15 amino acids. Trimming at V came to 2 bases and at J to 2 bases, leaving 3 bases not matched to a gene. Germline CDR1 is SNHLY and CDR2 is FYNNEI. The CDR3 here is CASSEWTSGTYEQYV. In DNA form, the CDR3 reads TGTGCCAGCAGTGAATGGACTAGCGGCACCTACGAGCAGTACGTC.

This sequence joins TRBV18 and TRBJ2-2; D possibly matches TRBD1 or TRBD2 (5 bases each). This CDR3 is 15 amino acids long. V was pared by 3 bases and J by 4 bases, with 12 bases between. The V gene's germline CDR1 is KGHSH and CDR2 LQKENI. The CDR3 nucleotides are TGTGCCAGCTCACCGCTGGGACCATTCACCGGGGAGCTGTTTTTT. This translates into CASSPLGPFTGELFF.

Ten or more counts support this clonotype. The junction departs from germline at one end; a sequencing error may be responsible. The rearrangement uses TRBV29-1 and TRBJ2-2, with D perhaps being TRBD1 or TRBD2 (6 bases each). Germline values: CDR1 SQVTM, CDR2 ANQGSEA. CDR3 length equals 14 residues. CDR3 DNA: TGCAGCGTTGAACAGGGGAGGAACGCCGGGGAGCTGTTTTTT. This translates into CSVEQGRNAGELFF.

This clonotype was seen a few times. The V gene is TRBV6-2 or TRBV6-3, the J gene TRBJ2-2, with D perhaps assigned TRBD1 or TRBD2 (7 bases each). The germline V and J ends were trimmed by 0 bases and 0 bases, with 11 bases remaining between them. This CDR3 is 17 amino acids long. The germline V gene encodes CDR1 MNHEY and CDR2 SVGEGT. In nucleotides, the CDR3 is TGTGCCAGCAGTTACTCGAGCGGGACAGCGAACACCGGGGAGCTGTTTTTT. Amino acids: CASSYSSGTANTGELFF.

This clonotype came up many times. The chain carries TRBV6-1 and TRBJ2-1; 10 bases align to TRBD1. Trimming cost V 11 bases and J 5 bases; bases outside gene matches: 15. The CDR3 length is 16 residues. Germline loops: CDR1 MNHNS, CDR2 SASEGT. CDR3 sequence: CAGGGGDRGRDNEQFF. The CDR3 nucleotides read TGTGCCGGAGGGGGGGGAGACAGGGGGCGAGACAATGAGCAGTTCTTC.

This clonotype occurred many times. The chain combines TRBV29-1 with TRBJ2-3, with 8 bases aligning to TRBD1. Looked up from germline, CDR1 is SQVTM and CDR2 is ANQGSEA. The CDR3 spans 13 residues. J gave up 4 bases and V 3 bases, and 3 bases lay outside the gene matches. The CDR3 DNA reads as TGCAGCGTTGACCCACAGGGGGCAGATACGCAGTATTTT. Translation gives CSVDPQGADTQYF.

The J gene is TRBJ2-7, the V gene TRBV18; D is unresolved. Trimming pared 3 bases from V and 1 base from J, leaving 10 bases between. There are 14 residues in the CDR3. Germline V gene sequence: CDR1 KGHSH, CDR2 LQKENI. CDR3 sequence: CASSPRTQSYEQYF. The DNA of the CDR3 is TGTGCCAGCTCACCGCGGACGCAGTCCTACGAGCAGTACTTC.

The chain combines TRBV19 with TRBJ2-1; unclear D gene. V lost 5 bases to trimming and J lost 4 bases, with 6 bases between them. Germline V lookup: CDR1 LNHDA, CDR2 SQIVND (reference sequence). The CDR3 extends over 12 amino acids. This chain's CDR3 is CASSEMYNEQFF. Written as DNA, the CDR3 is TGTGCCAGTAGTGAGATGTACAATGAGCAGTTCTTC.

This clonotype has at least ten counts. The CDR3 nucleotides are TGCGCCAGCAGCCCAGTCGACAGTCTAACCTACAATGAGCAGTTCTTC. Translated, it gives CASSPVDSLTYNEQFF. The chain joins TRBV4-1 to TRBJ2-1; TRBD1 is a possible D gene (5 bases). Germline-derived CDR1 and CDR2 are MGHRA and YSYEKL. The ends were cut back, 4 bases at V and 2 bases at J, with 15 bases in the middle. The CDR3 length is 16 residues.

Many counts were recorded for this clonotype. The chain links TRBV18 to TRBJ2-7; 7 bases are a match to TRBD1. With V trimmed by 2 bases and J by 5 bases, 3 bases remained unmatched. Germline CDR1 and CDR2: KGHSH and LQKENI. The CDR3 is made up of 13 amino acids. As DNA, the CDR3 is TGTGCCAGCTCACCAGACAGGGCCCACGAGCAGTACTTC. Its translation is CASSPDRAHEQYF.

This clonotype was seen more than once but under ten times. The J gene is TRBJ2-1, the V gene TRBV20-1; 7 bases align to TRBD2. The junction had 11 bases not matched to a gene; V was cut back by 1 base and J by 2 bases. CDR3 length equals 17 residues. Per germline, CDR1 DFQATT and CDR2 SNEGSKA (reference sequence). The CDR3 is CSARAEAGRRAYNEQFF. DNA of the CDR3: TGCAGTGCTAGAGCCGAAGCGGGACGGCGGGCCTACAATGAGCAGTTCTTC.

The chain combines TRBV5-1 with TRBJ2-3, with 7 bases fitting TRBD2. The CDR3 length is 20 residues. Per the germline V gene, CDR1 is SGHRS and CDR2 is YFSETQ. J lost 4 bases, V lost 5 bases, and 25 bases had no gene match. CDR3: CASRSPAPSNRDYRADTQYF. In DNA, the CDR3 is TGCGCCAGCAGGTCCCCCGCCCCGAGCAACCGGGACTATCGGGCAGATACGCAGTATTTT.

This clonotype was observed at least ten times. This rearrangement joins TRBV20-1 to TRBJ1-5; D perhaps matches TRBD1 (5 bases). CDR1 and CDR2 from the germline V gene are DFQATT and SNEGSKA (reference sequence). The CDR3 loop spans 14 amino acids. Deletions cut 1 base from V and 4 bases from J, with 11 bases between. The CDR3 coding sequence is TGCAGTGCTAGAGGCAGGGCCGAGAATCAGCCCCAGCATTTT. Its protein is CSARGRAENQPQHF.

At least ten counts were recorded for this clonotype. Written as DNA, the CDR3 is TGTGCCAGCACTAGCGGGAGGGAGGCTGAGCAGTTCTTC. Protein sequence: CASTSGREAEQFF. The V gene is TRBV6-1, the J gene TRBJ2-1, with TRBD2 matching over 12 bases. The ends lost 7 bases at V and 9 bases at J; junction bases unmatched: 4. CDR3 length equals 13 residues. Germline values: CDR1 MNHNS, CDR2 SASEGT.

This clonotype was picked up many times. The chain is built from TRBV12-3 or TRBV12-4 and TRBJ2-3; 7 positions agree with TRBD1. V gave up 5 bases and J gave up 3 bases; unmatched junction bases: 5. The CDR3 has 14 amino acids. The CDR3 region is CASSGRTGTDTQYF. In nucleotides, the CDR3 is TGTGCCAGCAGTGGCCGGACAGGAACAGATACGCAGTATTTT.